A selection of T cell receptor beta chains follows, all from one sample in a study of T-cell reconstitution after alpha-beta-depleted transplantation in children. One entry per CDR3 protein, called by TCRdb with MiXCR from the PCR reads. The sample has over 400,000 distinct CDR3 sequences, over 40% seen once; the top ten hold under 35%. The input for sequencing was PBMCs, taken before TCRalphabeta/CD19-depleted stem cell transplant. These receptors all stem from a girl aged 2 to 9 with aplastic anemia, due to receive a stem cell transplant. Each CDR3 is given without its conserved first and last residue. The size of a clone is reported for some rows only, either as once, few or many, or as a class for expanded clones.

TRBV7-2	TRBJ1-5	NA	ASRVGQGGQPQH
TRBV11-2	TRBJ2-2	NA	ASSIGLFTGELF
TRBV3-1	TRBJ1-6	NA	ASSRGSYNSPLH
TRBV20-1	TRBJ2-3	many	SARRRDTQY
TRBV27	TRBJ2-1	many	ASSPRDAPPEQF
TRBV7-8	TRBJ2-7	many	ASTRSDYEQY
TRBV9	TRBJ2-7	few	ASSGAEYEQY
TRBV28	TRBJ2-1	NA	ASSRPTLAGDPYEQF
TRBV18	TRBJ1-6	NA	ASSRDGKNSPLH
TRBV18	TRBJ1-6	NA	ASSPSQGGNSPLH
TRBV7-9	TRBJ2-5	NA	ASSSYSGRVETQY
TRBV6-5	TRBJ2-3	many	ASSASTGRTDTQY
TRBV7-9	TRBJ2-5	NA	ASSSNLETQY
TRBV20-1	TRBJ1-2	NA	SARDPEGYGYT
TRBV20-1	TRBJ1-2	many	SARDGTWNGYT
TRBV3-1	TRBJ1-5	once	ASSQAQVGDQH
TRBV5-1	TRBJ1-2	NA	ASTFDRLYGYT
TRBV18	TRBJ2-3	NA	ASSPRTSGVTDTQY
TRBV20-1	TRBJ2-7	few	SARDRDRDYEQY
TRBV6-1	TRBJ1-5	few	ASSRDRNSNQPQH
TRBV20-1	TRBJ1-2	many	YSGTQANYGYT
TRBV28	TRBJ1-5	many	ASVAGATQPQH
TRBV19	TRBJ2-1	NA	ASSLLAGAGDEQF
TRBV11-2	TRBJ2-5	NA	ASSLDGGIGQETQY
TRBV29-1	TRBJ2-7	many	SVESEGYEQY
TRBV29-1	TRBJ2-1	few	SVVPRDYEQF
TRBV5-1	TRBJ2-2	NA	ASSHSNPNTGELF
TRBV20-1	TRBJ2-1	NA	SAVRGGGPNEQF
TRBV20-1	TRBJ2-5	NA	SARDRSYQETQY
TRBV7-8	TRBJ2-7	many	ASSLIGQDFYEQY
TRBV4-2	TRBJ2-7	NA	ASSHLNGDSSYEQY
TRBV29-1	TRBJ2-4	NA	SVDGGVAKNIQY
TRBV5-1	TRBJ2-3	many	ASSSGTVVDTQY
TRBV6-4	TRBJ1-1	many	ASSDSGAPRHEAF
TRBV7-6	TRBJ2-4	once	ASSLRASGSPIQY
TRBV12-3/TRBV12-4	TRBJ1-5	many	ASSLDRDQPQH
TRBV6-5	TRBJ2-5	NA	ASSYSGYQETQY
TRBV20-1	TRBJ2-1	NA	SIPTGSYNEQF
TRBV7-6	TRBJ2-2	NA	ASSSPNWTGDTGELF
TRBV29-1	TRBJ2-1	few	SGTRTNNNEQF
TRBV28	TRBJ1-5	many	ASSLQAGVNQPQH
TRBV12-3/TRBV12-4	TRBJ2-4	many	ASSLAGAKNIQY
TRBV15	TRBJ2-3	NA	ATSGQTLPTDTQY
TRBV12-3/TRBV12-4	TRBJ2-2	many	ASSSGGPGELF
TRBV6-1	TRBJ2-3	many	ASSTPLANTDTQY
TRBV24-1	TRBJ2-2	many	ATSGAGTDNTGELF
TRBV7-3	TRBJ2-7	NA	ASSFGQGYYEQY
TRBV28	TRBJ2-7	many	ASSSPGQGVYEQY
TRBV5-1	TRBJ2-1	few	ASSLSGLASTPYNEQF
TRBV20-1	TRBJ2-1	few	SASGDLNEQF
TRBV2	TRBJ2-3	few	ASSEVVASKHTQY
TRBV20-1	TRBJ2-1	few	SARALGGGNEQF
TRBV5-1	TRBJ2-1	NA	ASSIWDRGFFDEQF
TRBV3-1	TRBJ1-2	few	ASSRLLRGPTYGYT
TRBV15	TRBJ2-5	NA	ATSRGLAGRMQETQY
TRBV5-1	TRBJ2-3	NA	ASSWEGSTDTQY
TRBV20-1	TRBJ2-2	NA	SARSGSEQNTGEPF
TRBV2	TRBJ2-3	NA	ASSANPTDTQY
TRBV7-3	TRBJ2-2	NA	ASSPSRLAASNTGELF
TRBV29-1	TRBJ1-1	NA	SVVSENTEAF